The rows below give T cell receptor beta chains drawn from one sample of a study of blood T cell repertoires in COVID-19. Method: immunoSEQ multiplex PCR; TCRdb's copy keeps in-frame clones and lacks some. The table shows about 290,000 clones, with 85% occurring only once. The sequenced sample was peripheral blood. Every receptor here comes from a woman in her forties or fifties with active or convalescent COVID-19. Each CDR3 is given with its conserved first and last residue. D genes are given only for firm matches. Size is stated for part of the rows, as once, few or many counts, or as a class when the clone is expanded.

v_gene	j_gene	d_gene	abundance	CDR3aa	CDR3nt
TRBV19	TRBJ2-7	NA	NA	CASSRRRPKINYEQYF	TGTGCCAGTAGTAGGAGGCGACCAAAGATCAACTACGAGCAGTACTTC
TRBV28	TRBJ1-3	TRBD1	NA	CASSPPDRVRNF	TGTGCCAGCAGTCCTCCGGACAGGGTGCGGAATTTT
TRBV5-6	TRBJ1-2	NA	NA	CASSLVEGNYGYTF	TGTGCCAGCAGCTTGGTGGAGGGAAACTATGGCTACACCTTC
TRBV28	TRBJ1-2	TRBD1	NA	CASRPGQGFSGYTF	TGTGCCAGCAGACCGGGACAGGGGTTCTCTGGCTACACCTTC
TRBV19	TRBJ1-1	TRBD1	NA	CASSPRTGPRTDTEAFF	TGTGCCAGTAGTCCACGGACAGGGCCGAGGACGGACACTGAAGCTTTCTTT
TRBV19	TRBJ1-2	TRBD1	NA	CASNSRTGRGYTF	TGTGCCAGTAACTCACGGACAGGGCGAGGCTACACCTTC
TRBV5-1	TRBJ1-6	NA	NA	CASSLDGQGLRALHF	TGCGCCAGCAGCTTGGATGGGCAGGGACTAAGGGCCCTCCACTTT
TRBV27	TRBJ1-4	TRBD1	NA	CASSVRGPGEKLFF	TGTGCCAGCAGTGTCAGGGGGCCCGGGGAAAAACTGTTTTTT
TRBV25-1	TRBJ1-2	NA	NA	CASSIREGYGYTF	TGTGCCAGCAGTATCCGGGAGGGCTATGGCTACACCTTC
TRBV28	TRBJ2-5	TRBD1	NA	CASSDPGQGGETQYF	TGTGCCAGCAGTGACCCGGGACAGGGGGGCGAGACCCAGTACTTC
TRBV2	TRBJ2-7	NA	NA	CASSEGAGQTYEQYF	TGTGCCAGCAGTGAGGGGGCGGGCCAAACCTACGAGCAGTACTTC
TRBV6-5	TRBJ2-7	TRBD2	NA	CASSPSGGSSYEQYF	TGTGCCAGCAGCCCCAGCGGGGGAAGCTCCTACGAGCAGTACTTC
TRBV6-5	TRBJ2-5	TRBD2	NA	CASRATSGRKETQYF	TGTGCCAGCAGAGCTACTAGCGGCAGAAAAGAGACCCAGTACTTC
TRBV28	TRBJ1-6	NA	NA	CATARRENSPLHF	TGTGCCACCGCTCGCAGGGAAAATTCACCCCTCCACTTT
TRBV12-3/TRBV12-4	TRBJ1-6	NA	NA	CASSLDGNSPLHF	TGTGCCAGCAGTTTAGACGGTAATTCACCCCTCCACTTT
TRBV7-8	TRBJ1-1	TRBD1	NA	CASSLARFNRGRNTEAFF	TGTGCCAGCAGCTTAGCGAGGTTCAACAGGGGCCGGAACACTGAAGCTTTCTTT
TRBV7-6	TRBJ2-7	TRBD2	once	CASSTGTSGASYEQYF	TGTGCCAGCAGCACCGGGACTAGCGGAGCCTCCTACGAGCAGTACTTC
TRBV5-4	TRBJ1-1	TRBD1	NA	CASSPPQKGAWTEAFF	TGTGCCAGCAGCCCCCCCCAGAAGGGGGCCTGGACTGAAGCTTTCTTT
TRBV29-1	TRBJ1-1	TRBD1	few	CSVERDRNTEAFF	TGCAGCGTTGAAAGGGACAGAAACACTGAAGCTTTCTTT
TRBV7-8	TRBJ2-5	NA	NA	CASSPERRGLQETQYF	TGTGCCAGCAGCCCAGAACGGCGGGGACTTCAAGAGACCCAGTACTTC
TRBV5-4	TRBJ2-1	TRBD2	few	CASSPASGRLNEQFF	TGTGCCAGCAGCCCCGCTAGCGGGAGGCTCAATGAGCAGTTCTTC
TRBV6-5	TRBJ1-5	NA	NA	CASTMRAGQPQHF	TGTGCCAGCACCATGAGGGCCGGGCAGCCCCAGCATTTT
TRBV6-4	TRBJ1-1	TRBD1	NA	CASRQGALTEAFF	TGTGCCAGCAGACAGGGGGCTCTTACTGAAGCTTTCTTT
TRBV28	TRBJ1-5	NA	NA	CASRPGLINQPQHF	TGTGCCAGCAGACCGGGACTGATCAATCAGCCCCAGCATTTT
TRBV13	TRBJ1-1	NA	NA	CASSPERPRNTEAFF	TGTGCCAGCAGCCCGGAGCGGCCGCGGAACACTGAAGCTTTCTTT
TRBV5-1	TRBJ2-5	TRBD2	NA	CASSSYPTSGQETQYF	TGCGCCAGCAGCTCTTACCCGACTAGCGGCCAAGAGACCCAGTACTTC
TRBV7-2	TRBJ1-2	TRBD1	few	CASSPVTTGGSNYGYTF	TGTGCCAGCAGCCCCGTCACGACAGGGGGATCTAACTATGGCTACACCTTC
TRBV10-3	TRBJ2-1	TRBD1	NA	CASSEATGASYNEQFF	TGTGCCAGTTCCGAGGCGACAGGGGCCTCCTACAATGAGCAGTTCTTC
TRBV2	TRBJ1-4	NA	NA	CASSVGGNEKLFF	TGTGCCAGCAGTGTGGGCGGGAATGAAAAACTGTTTTTT
TRBV11-2	TRBJ1-2	TRBD1	NA	CASSLGPMTGGYGYTF	TGTGCCAGCAGCTTAGGACCAATGACAGGGGGCTATGGCTACACCTTC
TRBV28	TRBJ1-4	TRBD1	NA	CASSTPGTGGEKLFF	TGTGCCAGCAGTACCCCCGGGACAGGGGGAGAAAAACTGTTTTTT
TRBV30	TRBJ2-7	TRBD2	once	CAWGGLAGLHEQYF	TGTGCCTGGGGGGGACTAGCGGGATTGCACGAGCAGTACTTC